Listed here are 20 T cell receptor beta chains from one sample, sequenced in a study of neoadjuvant nivolumab and ipilimumab in lung cancer. Data came from immunoSEQ multiplex PCR; TCRdb stores just in-frame clones and leaves some out. The sample carries 26,000 or so clones, about 85% recorded once. This sample comprised peripheral blood, obtained before neoadjuvant nivolumab, alone or with ipilimumab. These receptors were taken from an adult with non-small cell lung cancer.

V and J are TRBV5-1 and TRBJ1-1; the D gene is possibly TRBD1 (6 bases). The CDR3 length is 16 residues. V dropped 1 base and J dropped 3 bases, with 16 bases sitting between them. CDR1 and CDR2 (germline): SGHRS, YFSETQ. CDR3 coding DNA: TGCGCCAGCAGCTTGAGGACAGTTCGGCGGGACACTGAAGCTTTCTTT. Protein product: CASSLRTVRRDTEAFF.

The V gene is TRBV5-1, the J gene TRBJ2-1; 7 bases map to TRBD1. The germline V gene has CDR1 SGHRS and CDR2 YFSETQ. The CDR3 spans 14 residues. With 2 bases clipped from V and 10 bases from J, the junction kept 9 bases outside the gene matches. The CDR3 bases are TGCGCCAGCAGCTTCCTGACAGGGACGGGCGAGCAGTTCTTC. Amino acids: CASSFLTGTGEQFF.

This clone came up a few times. This sequence joins TRBV29-1 and TRBJ2-7; no reliable D call. From germline, CDR1 is SQVTM and CDR2 ANQGSEA. The CDR3 spans 13 residues. Between the trimmed V and J ends, which lost 4 bases and 5 bases, there was a span of 15 bases. CDR3 nucleotide sequence: TGCAGCGTTGCCAGACCCGGGCCCCACGAGCAGTACTTC. Translated, it gives CSVARPGPHEQYF.

This rearrangement joins TRBV27 to TRBJ1-2, with D hard to call. V gave up 7 bases and J gave up 1 base, with 16 bases separating them. Germline values: CDR1 MNHEY, CDR2 SMNVEV (reference sequence). The CDR3 totals 15 residues. The CDR3 DNA is TGTGCCAGCAAGTACGATGTTGGAGGTAACTATGGCTACACCTTC. Translated: CASKYDVGGNYGYTF.

The V gene is TRBV25-1, the J gene TRBJ2-5, with TRBD2 as a possible D gene (5 bases). The germline gives CDR1 MGHDK, CDR2 SYGVNS. V gave up 2 bases and J gave up 7 bases, with 11 bases separating them. This CDR3 region has 13 residues. CDR3 protein: CASSERGSGTQYF. CDR3 coding DNA: TGTGCCAGCAGTGAACGCGGGTCCGGGACCCAGTACTTC.

The chain combines TRBV5-6 with TRBJ1-5, with a possible D match to TRBD1 (5 bases). V was pared by 0 bases and J by 0 bases, with 10 bases between. Looked up from germline, CDR1 is SGHDT and CDR2 is YYEEEE. The CDR3 is 16 residues long. CDR3 residues: CASSLGGEYSNQPQHF. DNA for the CDR3: TGTGCCAGCAGCTTGGGGGGGGAATATAGCAATCAGCCCCAGCATTTT.

The rearrangement links TRBV18 to TRBJ1-5; TRBD1 is a possible D gene (5 bases). Germline CDR1 KGHSH, CDR2 LQKENI. With 1 base removed from V and 8 bases from J, the gap between germline ends came to 9 bases. This CDR3 comprises 13 residues. The CDR3 is CASSPLGQEPQHF. The DNA of the CDR3 is TGTGCCAGCTCACCACTGGGGCAGGAGCCCCAGCATTTT.

V is TRBV4-1 and J is TRBJ1-5; 9 positions match TRBD1. Trimming at V came to 0 bases and at J to 4 bases, leaving 1 base not matched to a gene. The CDR3 has 15 residues. Germline V gene data show CDR1 as MGHRA and CDR2 as YSYEKL. The CDR3 region has the DNA TGCGCCAGCAGCCAAGAACAGGGGGCGAATCAGCCCCAGCATTTT. It yields the protein CASSQEQGANQPQHF.

V and J are TRBV5-4 and TRBJ1-4, with D uncertain. The CDR3 spans 13 residues. V lost 1 base and J lost 7, with 8 bases in between. CDR1 and CDR2 (germline): SGHNT, YYREEE (reference sequence). The CDR3 loop is CASSLLPAEKLFF. The CDR3 nucleotides are TGTGCCAGCAGCTTGCTGCCGGCTGAAAAACTGTTTTTT. Full variable domain (rest looked up from reference TRBV5-4 and TRBJ1-4): ETGVTQSPTHLIKTRGQQVTLRCSSQSGHNTVSWYQQALGQGPQFIFQYYREEENGRGNFPPRFSGLQFPNYSSELNVNALELDDSALYLCASSLLPAEKLFFGSGTQLSVL.

The chain employs TRBV6-5 and TRBJ1-6; no reliable D call. The CDR3 consists of 14 residues. Germline V gene lookup returns CDR1 MNHEY and CDR2 SVGAGI. V lost 5 bases, J lost 5 bases, and 10 bases lay in between. CDR3 in amino acids: CASSLILDNSPLHF. The CDR3 nucleotides read TGTGCCAGCAGTCTTATTCTAGATAATTCACCCCTCCACTTT.

CDR3 sequence reads: CASSFGETQYF. CDR3 nucleotides: TGTGCCAGCAGCTTCGGGGAGACCCAGTACTTC. The chain uses TRBV11-1 and TRBJ2-5; D not certain. Germline V lookup: CDR1 SGHAT, CDR2 FQDESV (reference sequence). CDR3 length: 11 amino acids. The V end was cut by 3 bases, the J end by 5 bases, with 4 bases between.

The chain uses TRBV14 and TRBJ2-7; 7 nucleotides agree with TRBD1. The V and J ends lost 5 bases and 4 bases, in that order; junction bases with no gene match: 14. Germline lookup yields CDR1 SGHDN and CDR2 FVKESK. The CDR3 consists of 16 residues. The chain's CDR3 is CASSRSPGQPIYEQYF. The CDR3 region has the DNA TGTGCCAGCAGCAGGTCCCCGGGACAGCCTATTTACGAGCAGTACTTC.

The chain joins TRBV5-1 to TRBJ1-3; 7 bases match TRBD1. V trimming: 4 bases; J trimming: 0 bases; junction bases outside the gene matches: 10. Per the germline V gene, CDR1 is SGHRS and CDR2 is YFSETQ. This CDR3 contains 17 residues. CDR3 sequence (DNA): TGCGCCAGCAGCCTAGAAGGGACAGACTACTCTGGAAACACCATATATTTT. Amino acids: CASSLEGTDYSGNTIYF.

The gene calls are TRBV7-2 and TRBJ1-4, with D uncertain. The CDR3 is made up of 13 amino acids. V lost 1 base and J 8 bases, leaving 8 bases between the germline ends. Germline CDR1 is SGHTA and CDR2 is FQGNSA. The CDR3 loop is CASSLGQREKLFF. DNA of the CDR3: TGTGCCAGCAGCTTAGGGCAGCGGGAAAAACTGTTTTTT.

The chain recombines TRBV28 with TRBJ1-1, with 8 bases lining up with TRBD1. The CDR3 has 14 amino acids. The germline CDR1 and CDR2 sequences are MDHEN and SYDVKM. V dropped 3 bases and J dropped 10; count of bases not matched to a gene: 10. The CDR3 loop reads CASSFSGTGQTAFF. The CDR3 DNA reads as TGTGCCAGCAGTTTCTCCGGGACAGGCCAGACAGCTTTCTTT.

This chain joins TRBV27 and TRBJ2-7; tentative D call: TRBD1 (5 bases). The V gene's germline CDR1 is MNHEY and CDR2 SMNVEV (reference sequence). V was clipped by 9 bases and J by 5 bases, with 14 bases between them. This CDR3 spans 12 amino acids. The CDR3 DNA follows: TGTGCCAGTGAGGACATGACCCACGAGCAGTACTTC. Translating gives CASEDMTHEQYF.

The chain employs TRBV7-9 and TRBJ2-3, with 11 bases fitting TRBD2. The CDR3 spans 18 residues. Germline CDR1 reads SEHNR; CDR2 reads FQNEAQ (reference sequence). Unmatched junction bases numbered 10, after V lost 3 bases and J lost 2 bases. The CDR3 spells CASSFGTGTSGTTDTQYF. The DNA for the CDR3 is TGTGCCAGCAGCTTTGGGACCGGGACTAGCGGTACCACAGATACGCAGTATTTT.

The rearrangement joins TRBV11-2 to TRBJ2-5; D remains unclear. CDR1 SGHAT and CDR2 FQNNGV come from the germline V gene. The CDR3 runs to 13 residues. V dropped 4 bases and J dropped 1 base, with 7 bases sitting between them. The CDR3 loop is CASSSRVQETQYF. Written as DNA, the CDR3 is TGTGCCAGCAGCTCGAGAGTCCAAGAGACCCAGTACTTC.

This clone was seen more than once but under ten times. The chain uses TRBV11-2 and TRBJ2-2, with unresolved D. The length of the CDR3 is 13 residues. Germline assignment: CDR1 SGHAT and CDR2 FQNNGV. V lost 0 bases to trimming and J lost 6 bases, with 5 bases between them. The CDR3 DNA reads as TGTGCCAGCAGCTTAGAAGTGGCCGGGGAGCTGTTTTTT. Its protein is CASSLEVAGELFF. Combining the CDR3 with reference TRBV11-2 and TRBJ2-2 gives the whole variable domain EAGVAQSPRYKIIEKRQSVAFWCNPISGHATLYWYQQILGQGPKLLIQFQNNGVVDDSQLPKDRFSAERLKGVDSTLKIQPAKLEDSAVYLCASSLEVAGELFFGEGSRLTVL.

The chain joins TRBV6-1 to TRBJ2-5; 11 bases fit TRBD1. From germline, CDR1 is MNHNS and CDR2 SASEGT. The length of the CDR3 is 15 residues. Trimming removed 4 bases from V and 5 bases from J; junction bases left unmatched: 6. This CDR3 is CASSVDRGRWETQYF. In DNA form, the CDR3 reads TGTGCCAGCAGTGTGGACAGGGGGCGGTGGGAGACCCAGTACTTC.